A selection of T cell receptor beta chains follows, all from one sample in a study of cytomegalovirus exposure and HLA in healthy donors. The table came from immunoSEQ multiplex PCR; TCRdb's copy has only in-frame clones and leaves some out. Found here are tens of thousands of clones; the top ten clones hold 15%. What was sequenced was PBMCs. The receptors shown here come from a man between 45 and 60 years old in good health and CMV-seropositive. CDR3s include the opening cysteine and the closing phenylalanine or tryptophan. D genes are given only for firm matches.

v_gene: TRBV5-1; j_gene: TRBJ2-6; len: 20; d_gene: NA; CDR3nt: TGCGCCAGCAGCGGTAGACTAGGAAGCAGCGTCAGTGCTGGGGCCAACGTCCTGACTTTC; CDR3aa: CASSGRLGSSVSAGANVLTF
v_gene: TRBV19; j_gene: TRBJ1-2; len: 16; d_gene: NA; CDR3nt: TGTGCCAGTAGTAGCCGACAGGAACTGAGTAACTATGGCTACACCTTC; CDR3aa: CASSSRQELSNYGYTF
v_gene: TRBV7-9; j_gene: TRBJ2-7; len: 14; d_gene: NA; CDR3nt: TGTGCCAGCAGCTTAGAAGACACTAGCTACGAGCAGTACTTC; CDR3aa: CASSLEDTSYEQYF
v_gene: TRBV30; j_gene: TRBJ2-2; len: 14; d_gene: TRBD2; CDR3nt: TGTGCCTGGAGACTAGCGGGAGGAACCGGGGAGCTGTTTTTT; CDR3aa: CAWRLAGGTGELFF
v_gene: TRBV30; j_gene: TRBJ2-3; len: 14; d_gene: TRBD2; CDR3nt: TGTGCCTGGAGGGACTCGCGGGAGACAGATACGCAGTATTTT; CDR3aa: CAWRDSRETDTQYF
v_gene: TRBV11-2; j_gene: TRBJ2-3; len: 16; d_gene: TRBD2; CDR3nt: TGTGCCAGCAGCTTAGGGACTAGCGGTCTGGCAGATACGCAGTATTTT; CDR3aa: CASSLGTSGLADTQYF
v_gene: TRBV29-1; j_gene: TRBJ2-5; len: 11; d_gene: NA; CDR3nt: TGCAGCGTCGGGGTCTCAGAGACCCAGTACTTC; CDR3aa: CSVGVSETQYF
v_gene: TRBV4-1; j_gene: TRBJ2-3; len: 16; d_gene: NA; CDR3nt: TGCGCCAGCAGCCAAGATAGGGACATAGACACAGATACGCAGTATTTT; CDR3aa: CASSQDRDIDTDTQYF
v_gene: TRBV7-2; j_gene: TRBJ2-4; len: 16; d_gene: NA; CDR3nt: TGTGCCAGCAGCGCGGACGCGGCGGGAGCCAAAAACATTCAGTACTTC; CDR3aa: CASSADAAGAKNIQYF
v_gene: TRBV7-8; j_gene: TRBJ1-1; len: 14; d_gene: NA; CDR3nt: TGTGCCAGCAGCCCCACGGGTAGGAACACTGAAGCTTTCTTT; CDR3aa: CASSPTGRNTEAFF
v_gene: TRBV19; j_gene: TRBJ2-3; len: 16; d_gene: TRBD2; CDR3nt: TGTGCCAGTACCCAAGGAACTAGCGGTAGCACAGATACGCAGTATTTT; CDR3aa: CASTQGTSGSTDTQYF
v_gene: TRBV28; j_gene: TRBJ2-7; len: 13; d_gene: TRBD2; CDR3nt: TGTGCCAGCATAGGGACTAGCGGCTACGAGCAGTACTTC; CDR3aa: CASIGTSGYEQYF
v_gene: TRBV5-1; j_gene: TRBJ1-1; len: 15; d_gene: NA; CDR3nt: TGCGCCAGCAGCTTGATCGACAGCCAGAACACTGAAGCTTTCTTT; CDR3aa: CASSLIDSQNTEAFF
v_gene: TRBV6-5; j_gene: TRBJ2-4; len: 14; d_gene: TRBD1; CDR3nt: TGTGCCAGCAGTTACGACAGGGGGACTGACATTCAGTACTTC; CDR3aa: CASSYDRGTDIQYF
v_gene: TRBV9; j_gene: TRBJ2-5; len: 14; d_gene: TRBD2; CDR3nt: TGTGCCAGCAGCGCGGGACTAGCAGAAGAGACCCAGTACTTC; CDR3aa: CASSAGLAEETQYF
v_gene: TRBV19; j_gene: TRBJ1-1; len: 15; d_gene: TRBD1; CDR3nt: TGTGCCAGTAGTATAAAAGGACAGGGTCGTACTGAAGCTTTCTTT; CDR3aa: CASSIKGQGRTEAFF
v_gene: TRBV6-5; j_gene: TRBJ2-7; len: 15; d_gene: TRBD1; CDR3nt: TGTGCCAGCAGTTACTCTCGGACAGGGGGCTCCGAGCAGTACTTC; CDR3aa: CASSYSRTGGSEQYF
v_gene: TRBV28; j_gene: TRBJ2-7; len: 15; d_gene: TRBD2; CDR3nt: TGTGCCAGCAGTCCAGCGGGGACCTCCATGGGAGAGCAGTACTTC; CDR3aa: CASSPAGTSMGEQYF
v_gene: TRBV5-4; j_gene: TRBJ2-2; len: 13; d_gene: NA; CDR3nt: TGTGCCAGCAGCTTCCTAGGCACCGGGGAGCTGTTTTTT; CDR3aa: CASSFLGTGELFF
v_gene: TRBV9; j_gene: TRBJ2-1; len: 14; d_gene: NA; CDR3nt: TGTGCCAGCAGCGTAGACCTCCGGGGGAGTGAGCAGTTCTTC; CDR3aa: CASSVDLRGSEQFF
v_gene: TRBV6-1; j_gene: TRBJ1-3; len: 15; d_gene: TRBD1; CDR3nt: TGTGCCAGCAGCACCGGGACAGGGTTAGGAAACACCATATATTTT; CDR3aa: CASSTGTGLGNTIYF
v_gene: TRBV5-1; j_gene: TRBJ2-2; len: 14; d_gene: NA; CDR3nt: TGCGCCAGCAGCCGGACAACCAACACCGGGGAGCTGTTTTTT; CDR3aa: CASSRTTNTGELFF
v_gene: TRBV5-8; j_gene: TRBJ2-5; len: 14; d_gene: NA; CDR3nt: TGTGCCAGCATCTGGGACACAAGACAAGAGACCCAGTACTTC; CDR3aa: CASIWDTRQETQYF
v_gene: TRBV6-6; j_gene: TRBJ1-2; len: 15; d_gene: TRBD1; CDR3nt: TGTGCCAGCACTGCATCGGGGACAGGGAACTATGGCTACACCTTC; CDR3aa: CASTASGTGNYGYTF
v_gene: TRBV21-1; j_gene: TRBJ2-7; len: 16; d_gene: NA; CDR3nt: TGTGCCAGGTACGGGACAGCCCTCCGGTGGGGATACGAGCAGTACTTC; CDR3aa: CARYGTALRWGYEQYF
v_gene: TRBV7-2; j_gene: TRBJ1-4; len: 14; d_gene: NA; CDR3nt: TGTGCCAGCAGCTTTGGGACTGGGCGTGAAAAACTGTTTTTT; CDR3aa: CASSFGTGREKLFF
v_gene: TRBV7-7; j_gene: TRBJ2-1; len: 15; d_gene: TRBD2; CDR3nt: TGTGCTAGCAGCTTAACAGCGGGAGTGCAAAATGAGCAGTTCTTC; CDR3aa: CASSLTAGVQNEQFF
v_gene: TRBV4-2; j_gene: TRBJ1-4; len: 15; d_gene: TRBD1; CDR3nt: TGTGCCAGCAGCCCCCGGACAGGGGGCGTTGAAAAACTGTTTTTT; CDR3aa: CASSPRTGGVEKLFF
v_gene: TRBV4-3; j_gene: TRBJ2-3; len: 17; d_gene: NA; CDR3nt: TGCGCCAGCAGCCAAGATCGATGGGGGACTAGCACAGATACGCAGTATTTT; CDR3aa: CASSQDRWGTSTDTQYF
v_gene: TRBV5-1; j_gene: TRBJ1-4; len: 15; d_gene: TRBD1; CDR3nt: TGCGCCAGCAGCTACGGACAGGGGAATAATGAAAAACTGTTTTTT; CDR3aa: CASSYGQGNNEKLFF
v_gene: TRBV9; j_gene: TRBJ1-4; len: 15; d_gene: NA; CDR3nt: TGTGCCAGCAGTCATCTCGGACAGAGGAATGAAAAACTGTTTTTT; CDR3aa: CASSHLGQRNEKLFF
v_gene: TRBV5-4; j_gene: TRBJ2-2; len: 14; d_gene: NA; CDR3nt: TGTGCCAGCAGCTTAAGGGGGACCATGGGGGAGCTGTTTTTT; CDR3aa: CASSLRGTMGELFF
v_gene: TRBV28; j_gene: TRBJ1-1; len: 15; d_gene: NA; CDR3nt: TGTGCCAGCAGCCTATTCGGACAGACGAACACTGAAGCTTTCTTT; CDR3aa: CASSLFGQTNTEAFF
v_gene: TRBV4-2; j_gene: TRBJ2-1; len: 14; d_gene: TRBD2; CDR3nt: TGTGCCAGCAGCTACAGCGGGAGGCCTAATGAGCAGTTCTTC; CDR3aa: CASSYSGRPNEQFF
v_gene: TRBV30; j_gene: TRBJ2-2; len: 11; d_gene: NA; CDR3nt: TGTGCCTGGACTAACACCGGGGAGCTGTTTTTT; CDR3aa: CAWTNTGELFF
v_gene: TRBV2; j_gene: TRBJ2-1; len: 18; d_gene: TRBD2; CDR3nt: TGTGCCAGATTACCCCCCGGGACTAGCGGGAGGGCAGGCAATGAGCAGTTCTTC; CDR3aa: CARLPPGTSGRAGNEQFF
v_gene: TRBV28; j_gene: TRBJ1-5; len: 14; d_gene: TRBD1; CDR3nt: TGTGCCGCCAAACAGGGGGCCGGCAATCAGCCCCAGCATTTT; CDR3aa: CAAKQGAGNQPQHF
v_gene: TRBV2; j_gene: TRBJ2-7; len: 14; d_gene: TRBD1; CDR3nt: TGTGCCACCAAGCGCCGGGACAGTACCTACGAGCAGTACTTC; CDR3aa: CATKRRDSTYEQYF
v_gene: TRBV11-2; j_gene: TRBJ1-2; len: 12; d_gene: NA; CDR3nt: TGTGCCAGCAGCCCTAGTGGGTATGGCTACACCTTC; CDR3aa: CASSPSGYGYTF
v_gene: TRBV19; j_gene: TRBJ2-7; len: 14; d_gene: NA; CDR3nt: TGTGCCAGTAGTATTCCAGGGGAGATCCACGAGCAGTACTTC; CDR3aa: CASSIPGEIHEQYF
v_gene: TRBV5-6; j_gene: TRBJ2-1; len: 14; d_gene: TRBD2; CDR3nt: TGTGCCAGCAGCTTTAGCGGGAGTAACAATGAGCAGTTCTTC; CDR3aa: CASSFSGSNNEQFF
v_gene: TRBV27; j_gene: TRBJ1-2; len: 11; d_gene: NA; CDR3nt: TGTGCCAGCGGCCCAGTGCAAGGCTACACCTTC; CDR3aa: CASGPVQGYTF
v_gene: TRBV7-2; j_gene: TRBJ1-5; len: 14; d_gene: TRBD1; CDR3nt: TGTGCCAGCAGCTTAGGGACAGGGAATCAGCCCCAGCATTTT; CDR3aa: CASSLGTGNQPQHF
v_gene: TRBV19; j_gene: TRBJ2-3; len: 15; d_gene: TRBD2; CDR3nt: TGTGCCAGTAGTAAGCCTAGCGGGAGCACAGATACGCAGTATTTT; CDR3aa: CASSKPSGSTDTQYF
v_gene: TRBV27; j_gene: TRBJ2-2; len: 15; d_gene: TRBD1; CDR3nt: TGTGCCAGCAGTCCGACAGGGGGCAGTTCCGGGGAGCTGTTTTTT; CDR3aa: CASSPTGGSSGELFF
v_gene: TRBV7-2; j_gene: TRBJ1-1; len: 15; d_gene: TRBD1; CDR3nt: TGTGCCAGCAGCTCGGGACAGCCCGGAGGCACTGAAGCTTTCTTT; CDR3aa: CASSSGQPGGTEAFF
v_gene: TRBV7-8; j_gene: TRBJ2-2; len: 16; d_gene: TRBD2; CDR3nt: TGTGCCAGCAGTAGAGGGAGCGGGAGGAACACCGGGGAGCTGTTTTTT; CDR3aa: CASSRGSGRNTGELFF
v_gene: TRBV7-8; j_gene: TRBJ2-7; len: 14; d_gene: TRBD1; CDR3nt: TGTGCCAGCAGCTTAATACAGGGGGACTACGAGCAGTACTTC; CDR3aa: CASSLIQGDYEQYF
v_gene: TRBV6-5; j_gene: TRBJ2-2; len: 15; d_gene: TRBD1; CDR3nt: TGTGCCAGCAAAACAGGGGGCTTTAACACCGGGGAGCTGTTTTTT; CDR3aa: CASKTGGFNTGELFF
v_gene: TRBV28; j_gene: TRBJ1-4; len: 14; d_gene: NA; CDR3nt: TGTGCCAGCAGTTTAGGGGGGAGAGATGAAAAACTGTTTTTT; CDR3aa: CASSLGGRDEKLFF
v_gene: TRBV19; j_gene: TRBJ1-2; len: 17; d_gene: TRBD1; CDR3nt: TGTGCCAGTAGTCCGCAATGGGGACAGGGAGCTCACTATGGCTACACCTTC; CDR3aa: CASSPQWGQGAHYGYTF
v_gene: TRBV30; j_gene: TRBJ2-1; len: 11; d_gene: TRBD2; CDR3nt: TGTGCCTGGAGTGAAGGGACTAGGTTGTTCTTC; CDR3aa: CAWSEGTRLFF